Included here is one T cell receptor beta chain sequence, with context. Its antigen is currently not known. No base quality information exists; no much larger clone differs at one position. The library relied on the immunoSEQ multiplex PCR assay. A mixture of 60 forward primers for TCR Vbeta segments and 13 reverse primers for TCR Jbeta segments was used in the multiplex PCR. A multiplex PCR assay on genomic DNA amplified the CDR3 region of rearranged TCR beta genes. The amplified TCR beta libraries were sequenced on the Illumina HiSeq System as 87-base-pair reads. Concerning the study's data processing: A later analysis tallied around 80 million unique TCR beta chains across the 666 repertoires, and approximately 9.9 million of those chains were shared by two or more donors. Raw reads were error-corrected and collapsed into unique sequences with a nearest-neighbor algorithm that merged closely related sequences to remove PCR and sequencing errors. V, D and J gene segments were assigned by aligning CDR3 sequences to IMGT reference sequences. For a sequence to be retained, a match of at least six nucleotides to both a V gene segment and a J gene segment was required. Rearrangements were classified as productive when the CDR3 lacked stop codons and remained in frame with V and J, and all other rearrangements were classified as non-productive. CDR3 was defined by IMGT convention, running from the second conserved V-encoded cysteine to the conserved J-encoded phenylalanine. In an earlier analysis of just under 600 of the donors, sequences lacking an unambiguous match to a single V gene segment were excluded. In an earlier analysis of several hundred of the donors, V segments were called functional above 56.7% productive rearrangements and were called segregating when the between-donor standard deviation exceeded 5%. A statistical classification framework was built for diagnosing cytomegalovirus status from the catalog of TCR beta chain sequences. In a later analysis, TCR nucleotide sequences were compared against IMGT/GENE-DB human TR gene sequences so that V and J genes could be assigned. The TCRdist pipeline was used in a later analysis to assign CDR3 sequences and most-parsimonious VDJ recombination scenarios. In a later analysis, every TCR beta chain was defined by the combination of its CDR3 amino acid sequence and its V-gene family, and reads without a unique V-gene family were dropped. A later analysis removed 500 to 600 highly shared, low-generation-probability nucleotide sequences to deal with suspected cross-contamination and a sequencing artifact. For each public chain, a later analysis derived a clonal expansion index from normalized ranks of inferred template counts within each repertoire. A later analysis computed generation probabilities with a VDJ recombination model fitted to out-of-frame rearrangements, and checked the results against IGoR. In a later analysis, TCR-TCR, TCR-HLA and TCR-CMV co-occurrence was scored with hypergeometric tests, and a repertoire-size bias correction was applied to TCR pairs. A later analysis estimated false discovery rates by permuting HLA or CMV assignments 20 times. In a later analysis, co-occurring TCRs were grouped with DBSCAN, and TCRdist sequence similarity was added when clustering was performed within HLA-allele-positive subsets. Repertoires with fewer than 30,000 or more than 120,000 public chains, plus five repertoires with anomalous nucleotide sharing, were excluded from co-occurrence clustering. TCRdb provides this immuneACCESS table in a form limited to in-frame rearrangements. Some clones are lacking; in checked studies, under half of them reflect an unresolved V gene, and why the rest are absent is not known. The V and J calls and clone size were taken over from that table, and D and trimming were inferred from the DNA. The table for this sample lists some 150,000 clones; roughly four fifths of them were counted only once. The ten largest clones add up to less than 15% of the sample.

The cohort consisted of approximately 690 healthy bone marrow donors. All cohort members were sampled while nominally healthy, although unrecorded immune exposures were likely present. The donor tested CMV seronegative and was one of the 352 seronegative cohort members. Every donor gave a peripheral blood sample, and the peripheral blood mononuclear cells from that sample were used for TCR beta sequencing. Genomic DNA extraction from the blood cell samples was performed with the Qiagen DNeasy Blood Extraction Kit. This specimen comes from a study of cytomegalovirus exposure and HLA in healthy donors (dated by TCRdb to about 2017). About the investigation overall: An earlier analysis of 587 of the donors reported approximately 280 Gb of sequence data and around 120 million unique TCR beta sequences obtained from about 179 million T cells. The genetic ancestry cluster associated with self-reported Caucasian donors included about four fifths of the 398 genotyped donors. HLA typing covered class I and class II loci at four-digit resolution. In a later genetic analysis, genome-wide SNP genotypes for about 60% of the 666 donors were used, and that subset was treated as a discovery cohort. A separate validation cohort of roughly 120 different subjects was used in addition to the 666-subject first cohort. The study combined high-throughput TCR immunosequencing, statistical association of individual TCRs with disease status, and machine learning to predict cytomegalovirus infection status. A handful of DR-DQ haplotypes were handled as single units for association and clustering because linkage in the cohort was strong. Donor age, sex, ethnicity and CMV serostatus were compiled alongside the repertoire data. The study profiled the T cell repertoires of around 700 subjects by immunosequencing and related them to cytomegalovirus serostatus. Roughly 290 gigabases of sequencing data and around 85 million unique TCR sequences made up an early release that covered 640 HLA-typed donors. On average, about 200,000 unique TCR beta nucleotide sequences were sequenced per donor among 300 to 500 genotyped donors of the cohort, with 15% to 20% of those sequences being non-productive. In the later analysis, no new phenotypic data were used to find candidate immune exposures; instead, reliance was placed on TCR beta sequences and their occurrence across donors. The study aimed to test whether cataloging public T cell receptors could reveal signatures of past pathogen exposure. An earlier analysis of around 640 of the donors used high-throughput TCR beta sequencing to judge whether each TCR beta V gene segment behaved as functional or pseudogenic. Every repertoire in the discovery cohort had been generated on one and the same sequencing platform. Typing coverage differed by locus: A, B, C, DRB1 and DQB1 were typed in about 620-640 donors, DQA1 in 500 to 550, DPA1 in approximately 610, and DPB1 in just under 490. To study patterns of TCR occurrence, a later analysis re-analyzed previously published TCR beta repertoires from just over 650 donors and added high-resolution HLA genotyping.

V was cut back by 1 base and J by 5 bases, leaving a gap of 12 bases between them. Reading from cysteine to phenylalanine, the CDR3 counts 15 amino acids. Here the CDR3 DNA is all that survives: 45 bases in frame from base 1. CDR1 LGHNT and CDR2 FRNRAP were looked up in the germline V gene. Results the study describes overall, beyond this receptor: Most CMV-associated TCR beta chains appeared to be HLA-restricted in a later analysis, and the HLA associations seemed to be driven largely by CMV exposure. A later analysis reported that several top co-occurrence clusters appeared linked to parvovirus B19, influenza, CMV and Epstein-Barr virus. Presence/absence analyses assumed roughly uniform sequencing depth across donors, an assumption that may not hold. An earlier analysis of approximately 600 of the donors showed that most TCR beta V segments appeared in productive rearrangements either about 87% or about 30% of the time, which broadly matched IMGT annotations. Immune exposure information for the cohort was limited to CMV serostatus. Specific HLA alleles were associated with about 17,000 TCR beta sequences at a false discovery rate of 0.05 in a later analysis. Correlated functional status among segregating V segments might be attributable to linkage disequilibrium, but an unknown experimental factor could not be ruled out. When HLA alleles, especially DR and DQ, strongly co-occurred, attributing TCR associations to individual alleles was difficult. In a later analysis, the rate of TCR association differed among HLA loci, with DRB1 alleles having the most associated TCRs and HLA-C alleles having the fewest. In a later analysis, HLA-associated TCR beta chains showed more clonal expansion and lower generation probabilities than non-associated chains that were equally common. Because HLA typing was unavailable for some donors at each locus, only the typed subset was used in association tests. A later genetic analysis reported fewer N-insertions in productive TCRs among donors in an Asian-associated ancestry cluster than the 666-donor mean. The authors suggested that the approach could potentially be extended to other disease states and immunological phenotypes. A further reported finding was that TCR beta sequences accurately predicted the HLA-A and HLA-B alleles for most subjects in the first cohort. In both the original and validation cohorts, the classifier was reported to diagnose cytomegalovirus status with high specificity and sensitivity. Some IMGT-functional V segments, including TRBV6-2 and TRBV6-3, could not be told apart with the 87-base-pair reads, so those segments were excluded. In vitro tests confirmed that a few of the cytomegalovirus-associated TCR beta chains recognize cytomegalovirus antigens. While some public TCRs were present in many individuals, most TCR sequences turned up only very rarely across donors. Because counts were too low, about 18 rarely observed V segments, including chromosome 9 orphons, were excluded from the earlier analysis of 587 of the donors. In this cohort, only TCR beta chains were sequenced, and detectable features were limited by the absence of alpha or paired-chain data. A cluster of highly shared sequence variants was judged likely to be a technical artifact of the sequencing pipeline. The study gave a list of around 170 TCR beta chains associated with cytomegalovirus. V-gene and J-gene trimming of TCR beta chains was associated with a missense DCLRE1C variant in a later genetic analysis, and the association was replicated in an independent cohort.

Rearrangement joined TRBV12-5 to TRBJ1-5; no D gene can be assigned with confidence. Sequencing was carried out using PBMCs. The receptor's source is a woman between 45 and 65 years old in good health and CMV-seronegative. The CDR3 is CASGLGTADYQPQHF. DNA sequence: TGTGCTAGTGGTTTGGGGACCGCGGACTATCAGCCCCAGCATTTT.